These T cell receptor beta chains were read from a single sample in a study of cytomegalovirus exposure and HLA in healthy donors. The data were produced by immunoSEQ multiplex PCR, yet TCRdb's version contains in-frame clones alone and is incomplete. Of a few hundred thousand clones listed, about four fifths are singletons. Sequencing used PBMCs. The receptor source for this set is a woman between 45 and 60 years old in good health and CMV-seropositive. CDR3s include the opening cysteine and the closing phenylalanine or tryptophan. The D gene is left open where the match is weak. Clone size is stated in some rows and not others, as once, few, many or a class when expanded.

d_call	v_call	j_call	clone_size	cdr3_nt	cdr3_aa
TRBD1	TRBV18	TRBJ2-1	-	TGTGCCAGCTCACCCTCGGGACAGCGACACAATGAGCAGTTCTTC	CASSPSGQRHNEQFF
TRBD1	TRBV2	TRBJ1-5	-	TGTGCCAGATCGACAGGGGTGGGCAATCAGCCCCAGCATTTT	CARSTGVGNQPQHF
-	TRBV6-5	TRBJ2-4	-	TGTGCCAGCAGTTCGAAAGGGCAGGGGAAGAACATTCAGTACTTC	CASSSKGQGKNIQYF
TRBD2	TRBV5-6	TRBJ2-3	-	TGTGCCAGCAGCTTGGAGGTAGCGGGGGGAACAGATACGCAGTATTTT	CASSLEVAGGTDTQYF
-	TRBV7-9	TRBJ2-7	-	TGTGCCAGCAGCTTAAGTGGTAGCTACGAGCAGTACTTC	CASSLSGSYEQYF
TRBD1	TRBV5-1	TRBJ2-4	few	TGCGCCAGCAGCTCCGGGACAGGGGGCGTCATTCAGTACTTC	CASSSGTGGVIQYF
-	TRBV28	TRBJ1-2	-	TGTGCCAGCAGTTTCCCTGGGGAGGCTGGCTACACCTTC	CASSFPGEAGYTF
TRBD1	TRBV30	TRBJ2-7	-	TGTGCCTGGACACAGGGGAAGGACTACGAGCAGTACTTC	CAWTQGKDYEQYF
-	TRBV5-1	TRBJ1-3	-	TGCGCCAGCAGGCCCGGGAACTCTGGAAACACCATATATTTT	CASRPGNSGNTIYF
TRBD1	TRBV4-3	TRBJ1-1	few	TGCGCCAGCAGCCAGCGACAGGGGATGAACACTGAAGCTTTCTTT	CASSQRQGMNTEAFF
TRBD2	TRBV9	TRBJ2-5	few	TGTGCCAGCAGCGCCACCTCTAGCGGGGAGGGAGAGACCCAGTACTTC	CASSATSSGEGETQYF
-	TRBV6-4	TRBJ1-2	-	TGTGCCAGCAGTGACGGGAGTGGCTACACCTTC	CASSDGSGYTF
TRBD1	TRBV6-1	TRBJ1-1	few	TGTGCCAGCAGTGTTACAGGGGGCACTGAAGCTTTCTTT	CASSVTGGTEAFF
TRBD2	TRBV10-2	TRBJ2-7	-	TGCGCCAGCAGTGAAGCGGGGGGGAACGAGCAGTACTTC	CASSEAGGNEQYF
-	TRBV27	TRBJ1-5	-	TGTGCCAGCAGTTTATCATCGGGGTTACGTCAGCCCCAGCATTTT	CASSLSSGLRQPQHF
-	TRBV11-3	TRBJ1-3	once	TGTGCCAGCAGCCAAAGCCGGGGTCCTGGGGACACCATATATTTT	CASSQSRGPGDTIYF
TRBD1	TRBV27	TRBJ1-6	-	TGTGCCAGCAGTTTATCGTACGGACAGGGGTCTAGCTCCTATAATTCACCCCTCCACTTT	CASSLSYGQGSSSYNSPLHF
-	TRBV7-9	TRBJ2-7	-	TGTGCCAGCAGCTTACTCGCAGGGCGAGAGCAGTACTTC	CASSLLAGREQYF
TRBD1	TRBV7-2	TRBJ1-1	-	TGTGCCAGCAGCCTGGGACAGGGATGGTACACTGAAGCTTTCTTT	CASSLGQGWYTEAFF
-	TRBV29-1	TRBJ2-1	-	TGCAGCACCTTTAGGGGGGGCAATGAGCAGTTCTTC	CSTFRGGNEQFF
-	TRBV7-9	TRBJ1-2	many	TGTGCCAGCAGCCTGGGCCACTCCTATGGCTACACCTTC	CASSLGHSYGYTF
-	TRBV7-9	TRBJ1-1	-	TGTGCCAGCAGCTTAGGGTCGGGGGGCAACACTGAAGCTTTCTTT	CASSLGSGGNTEAFF
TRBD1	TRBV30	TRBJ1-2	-	TGTGCCTGGAGTAGAGGACAGGGGTACTATGGCTACACCTTC	CAWSRGQGYYGYTF
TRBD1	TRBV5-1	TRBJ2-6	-	TGCGCCAGCAGCCAAGGGACAGTCTCTGGGGCCAACGTCCTGACTTTC	CASSQGTVSGANVLTF
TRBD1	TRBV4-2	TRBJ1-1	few	TGTGCCAGCAGCCAATTGGACAGGGTGAACACTGAAGCTTTCTTT	CASSQLDRVNTEAFF
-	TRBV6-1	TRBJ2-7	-	TGTGCCAGCAACCGGGAAAAGGGCTACGAGCAGTACTTC	CASNREKGYEQYF
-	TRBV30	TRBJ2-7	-	TGTGCCTGGAGAGGGGGATACTCCTACGAGCAGTACTTC	CAWRGGYSYEQYF
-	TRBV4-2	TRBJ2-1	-	TGTGCCAGCAGCCGCACCAGGGTAAGAGCCTACAATGAGCAGTTCTTC	CASSRTRVRAYNEQFF
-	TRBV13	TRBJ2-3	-	TGTGCCAGCAGCCAAGGGCTCACAGGGGATACGCAGTATTTT	CASSQGLTGDTQYF
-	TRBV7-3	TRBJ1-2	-	TGTGCCAGCAGCCCCCTACCGGGGGGCGGGATCTATGGCTACACCTTC	CASSPLPGGGIYGYTF
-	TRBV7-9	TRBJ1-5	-	TGTTCCAGCAGCTTCGGTCACAATCAGCCCCAGCATTTT	CSSSFGHNQPQHF
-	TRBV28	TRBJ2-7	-	TGTGCCAGCAGTACAGGGTGGTACGAGCAGTACTTC	CASSTGWYEQYF
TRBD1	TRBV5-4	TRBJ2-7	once	TGTGCCAGCAGCCCCAGACAGGGGGCGCGCTACGAGCAGTACTTC	CASSPRQGARYEQYF
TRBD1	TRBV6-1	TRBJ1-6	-	TGTGCCAGCAGTGTAGACAGGGGCAATTCACCCCTCCACTTT	CASSVDRGNSPLHF
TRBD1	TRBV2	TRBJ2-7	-	TGTGCCAGCAGTGGTTCCCGGGACAGGGAAACCTACGAGCAGTACTTC	CASSGSRDRETYEQYF
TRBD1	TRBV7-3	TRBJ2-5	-	TGTGCCAGCAGCTTAAGTTCCGGACAGGGCGGGGAGACCCAGTACTTC	CASSLSSGQGGETQYF
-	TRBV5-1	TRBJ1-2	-	TGCGCCAGCAGCTGGACAGTCACTAACTATGGCTACACCTTC	CASSWTVTNYGYTF
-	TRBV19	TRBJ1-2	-	TGTGCTAGCGGGCCAGCAGGGCTTAACTATGGCTACACCTTC	CASGPAGLNYGYTF
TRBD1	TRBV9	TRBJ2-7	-	TGTGCCAGCAGCCCCCGGGGACAGATCGGGACGGGCGAGCAGTACTTC	CASSPRGQIGTGEQYF
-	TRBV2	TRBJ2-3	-	TGTGCCAGCAGCGGGACTAAGAGGGGGAGGAGCACAGATACGCAGTATTTT	CASSGTKRGRSTDTQYF
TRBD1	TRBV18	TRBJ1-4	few	TGTGCCAGCTCACTACAGGGGGCAAACGAAAAACTGTTTTTT	CASSLQGANEKLFF
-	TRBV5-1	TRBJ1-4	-	TGCGCCAGCAGCTTCGGTGGGACTTCGGAAAAACTGTTTTTT	CASSFGGTSEKLFF
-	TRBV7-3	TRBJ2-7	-	TGTGCCAGCAGCTTCGGGAATTCCTACGAGCAGTACTTC	CASSFGNSYEQYF
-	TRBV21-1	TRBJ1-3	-	TGTGCCAGCCTTGGGCAGGGTAGAAACACCATATATTTT	CASLGQGRNTIYF
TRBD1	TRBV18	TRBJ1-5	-	TGTGCCAGCTCACCAGACCGGGACAGGTCAACTCAGCCCCAGCATTTT	CASSPDRDRSTQPQHF
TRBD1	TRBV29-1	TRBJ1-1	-	TGCAGCGTAGAACTGACAGGGGTGAGGACTGAAGCTTTCTTT	CSVELTGVRTEAFF
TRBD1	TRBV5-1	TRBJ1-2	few	TGCGCCAGCAGCCCCAGGGGGAACAGCTATGGCTACACCTTC	CASSPRGNSYGYTF
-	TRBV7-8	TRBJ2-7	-	TGTGCCAGCAGCTTAGTTATGAGGGCCAACCCCTACGAGCAGTACTTC	CASSLVMRANPYEQYF
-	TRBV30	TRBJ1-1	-	TGTGCCTGGAGCCCGGACAGTATGAACACTGAAGCTTTCTTT	CAWSPDSMNTEAFF
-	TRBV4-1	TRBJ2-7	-	TGCGCCAGCAGCCAAACATACAAGTACGAGCAGTACTTC	CASSQTYKYEQYF
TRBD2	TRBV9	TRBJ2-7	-	TGTGCCAGCAGCGTAGGTGAGGGCGGGGGGGCCCCCATGATCTCCTACGAGCAGTACTTC	CASSVGEGGGAPMISYEQYF
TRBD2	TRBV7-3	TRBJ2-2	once	TGTGCCAGCAGCGTGCGGGGGGCCGCGAACACCGGGGAGCTGTTTTTT	CASSVRGAANTGELFF
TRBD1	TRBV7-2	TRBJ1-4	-	TGTGCCAGCAGCAAGGACAGGGGGCGTACTGAAAAACTGTTTTTT	CASSKDRGRTEKLFF
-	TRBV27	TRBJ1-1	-	TGTGCCAGCAGTCCGTGGGTGTGGGGGCAGCAGAACACTGAAGCTTTCTTT	CASSPWVWGQQNTEAFF
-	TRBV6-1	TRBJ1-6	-	TGTGCCAGCAGGTTCAGGGGCCTTAATTCACCCCTCCACTTT	CASRFRGLNSPLHF
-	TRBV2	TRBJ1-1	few	TGTGCCAGCAGTGACAGGGGGAACACTGAAGCTTTCTTT	CASSDRGNTEAFF
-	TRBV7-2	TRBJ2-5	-	TGTGCCAGCAGCTCGTTGTACCAAGAGACCCAGTACTTC	CASSSLYQETQYF